This TCR beta chain appears in the sequencing data of a study of cytomegalovirus exposure and HLA in healthy donors. It was with 60 Vbeta and 13 Jbeta primers that the PCR ran. Repertoires were generated with immunoSEQ multiplex PCR, while TCRdb's copy carries only in-frame clones and drops some. Of over 150,000 clones listed, around 80% were seen once; the top ten hold around 2.4%. As concerns this clone: Its matching antigen is unknown.

The CDR3 extends over 18 amino acids. The V gene end was trimmed by 2 bases and the J gene end by 3 bases; junction bases not matched to a gene: 8. The germline V gene encodes CDR1 LGHNA and CDR2 YSLEER. Study results and caveats: Upon later analysis, HLA-associated TCR beta chains proved more clonally expanded than other, equally common chains. Later work associated 17,000 or so TCR beta sequences with HLA alleles at 0.05 false discovery rate.

This clonotype was obtained from a woman aged 30 to 39 in good health and CMV-seronegative. The specimen was PBMCs. The genes are TRBV4-3 and TRBJ2-3; TRBD2 matches at 13 bases. The CDR3 spells CASSQQAGTSGITDTQYF. CDR3 coding DNA: TGCGCCAGCAGCCAACAAGCCGGGACTAGCGGGATAACAGATACGCAGTATTTT.